These T cell receptor beta chains were read from a single sample in a study of shared clonotypes between healthy human individuals. TCRdb's copy holds only in-frame clones and misses some; the assay was immunoSEQ multiplex PCR. The table shows about 1.5 million clones, with around 97% occurring only once. The specimen was naive CD4+ T cells sorted from blood. Receptors were obtained from a man aged 25-40 years in good health. Both conserved end residues are part of each CDR3. A D gene is named only where the DNA matches it firmly. For some rows the clone size is stated as once, few or many, or as a class when expanded; others skip it.

j_call: TRBJ1-2
v_call: TRBV30
d_call: NA
clone_size: NA
cdr3_nt: TGTGCCTGGAGTGTGGGGGGAGGTTTTGGTGGCTACACCTTC
cdr3_aa: CAWSVGGGFGGYTF

j_call: TRBJ2-5
v_call: TRBV6-4
d_call: TRBD1
clone_size: NA
cdr3_nt: TGTGCCAGCAGTGAACCGGGACAGGGGGCGGGGCAGTACTTC
cdr3_aa: CASSEPGQGAGQYF

j_call: TRBJ2-3
v_call: TRBV18
d_call: NA
clone_size: NA
cdr3_nt: TGTGCCAGCTCACCCTTACCACCGAAATCCGACGGGGACACAGATACGCAGTATTTT
cdr3_aa: CASSPLPPKSDGDTDTQYF

j_call: TRBJ2-3
v_call: TRBV5-1
d_call: NA
clone_size: NA
cdr3_nt: TGCGCCAGCAGTTCCGGGACGAGCGGCACAGATACGCAGTATTTT
cdr3_aa: CASSSGTSGTDTQYF

j_call: TRBJ2-1
v_call: TRBV7-9
d_call: NA
clone_size: NA
cdr3_nt: TGTGCCAGCAGCCCGCAGCGGGTTGAGCAGTTCTTC
cdr3_aa: CASSPQRVEQFF

j_call: TRBJ1-5
v_call: TRBV28
d_call: NA
clone_size: NA
cdr3_nt: TGTGCCAGCAGTTTTTCTACACAAATTAATCAGCCCCAGCATTTT
cdr3_aa: CASSFSTQINQPQHF

j_call: TRBJ1-2
v_call: TRBV7-8
d_call: NA
clone_size: NA
cdr3_nt: TGTGCCAGCAGCTTAGAAGAGACAGCTTATGGCTACACCTTC
cdr3_aa: CASSLEETAYGYTF

j_call: TRBJ2-2
v_call: TRBV5-1
d_call: NA
clone_size: once
cdr3_nt: TGCGCCAGCAGCTTGGGGGCCGGCCAGGAAGGTACCGGGGAGCTGTTTTTT
cdr3_aa: CASSLGAGQEGTGELFF

j_call: TRBJ2-7
v_call: TRBV5-1
d_call: TRBD2
clone_size: NA
cdr3_nt: TGCGCCAGCAGCCCGGCTAGCGGAGGGTACGAGCAGTACTTC
cdr3_aa: CASSPASGGYEQYF

j_call: TRBJ2-7
v_call: TRBV5-1
d_call: NA
clone_size: NA
cdr3_nt: TGCGCCAGCAGCTTGGTGACTAGTGCCCTCGAGCAGTACTTC
cdr3_aa: CASSLVTSALEQYF